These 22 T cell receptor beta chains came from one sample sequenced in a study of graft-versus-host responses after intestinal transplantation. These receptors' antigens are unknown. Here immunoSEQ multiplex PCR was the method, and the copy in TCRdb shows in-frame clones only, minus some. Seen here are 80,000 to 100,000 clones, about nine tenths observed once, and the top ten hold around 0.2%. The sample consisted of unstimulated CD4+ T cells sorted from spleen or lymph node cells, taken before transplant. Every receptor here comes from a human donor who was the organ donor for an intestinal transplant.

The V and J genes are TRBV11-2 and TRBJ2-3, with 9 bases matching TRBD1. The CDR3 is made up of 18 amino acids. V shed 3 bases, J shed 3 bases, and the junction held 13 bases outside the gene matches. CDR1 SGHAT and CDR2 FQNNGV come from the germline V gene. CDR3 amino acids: CASSFGLNRGRSTDTQYF. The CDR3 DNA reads TGTGCCAGCAGCTTTGGGCTGAACAGGGGGCGTTCAACAGATACGCAGTATTTT.

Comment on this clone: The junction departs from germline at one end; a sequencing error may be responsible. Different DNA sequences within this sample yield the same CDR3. CDR3 nucleotides: TGCGCCAGCAGGAGGGACCCTGGAGGGACTAATAGCAATCAGCCCCAGCACTTT. Protein: CASRRDPGGTNSNQPQHF. The chain employs TRBV5-1 and TRBJ1-5; a possible D gene is TRBD1 (5 bases). Germline V gene data show CDR1 as SGHRS and CDR2 as YFSETQ. The CDR3 runs 18 residues.

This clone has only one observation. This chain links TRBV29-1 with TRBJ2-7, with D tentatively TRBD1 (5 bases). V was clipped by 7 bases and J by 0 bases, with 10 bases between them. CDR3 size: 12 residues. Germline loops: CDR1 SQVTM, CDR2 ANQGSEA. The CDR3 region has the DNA TGCAGCGGGGGCCCATACTCCTACGAGCAGTACTTC. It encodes CSGGPYSYEQYF.

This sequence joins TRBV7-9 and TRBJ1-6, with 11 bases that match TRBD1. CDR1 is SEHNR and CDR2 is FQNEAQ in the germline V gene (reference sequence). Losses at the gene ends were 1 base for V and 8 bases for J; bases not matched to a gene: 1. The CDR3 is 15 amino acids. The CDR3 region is CASSLGTGGYSPLHF. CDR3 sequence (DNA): TGTGCCAGCAGCTTAGGGACAGGGGGCTATTCACCCCTCCACTTT.

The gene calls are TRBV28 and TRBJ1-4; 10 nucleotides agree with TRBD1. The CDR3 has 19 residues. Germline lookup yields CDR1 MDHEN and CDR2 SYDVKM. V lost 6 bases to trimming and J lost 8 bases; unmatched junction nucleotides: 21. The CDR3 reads CASSLDVGQRQGAKEKLFF. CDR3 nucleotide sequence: TGTGCCAGCAGCCTGGATGTGGGCCAACGACAGGGGGCGAAGGAAAAACTGTTTTTT.

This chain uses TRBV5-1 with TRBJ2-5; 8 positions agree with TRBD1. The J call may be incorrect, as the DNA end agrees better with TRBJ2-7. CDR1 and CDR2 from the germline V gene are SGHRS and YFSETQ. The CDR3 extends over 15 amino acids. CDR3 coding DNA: TGCGCCAGCAGCCTACTGACAGGGGATATCTACGAGCAGTACTTC. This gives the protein CASSLLTGDIYEQYF.

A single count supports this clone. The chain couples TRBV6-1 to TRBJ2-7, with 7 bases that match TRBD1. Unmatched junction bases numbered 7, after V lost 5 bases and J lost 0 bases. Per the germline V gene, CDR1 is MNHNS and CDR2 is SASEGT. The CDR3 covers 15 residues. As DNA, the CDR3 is TGTGCCAGCAGTTCTCCGGGACAGCGCTCCTACGAGCAGTACTTC. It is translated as CASSSPGQRSYEQYF.

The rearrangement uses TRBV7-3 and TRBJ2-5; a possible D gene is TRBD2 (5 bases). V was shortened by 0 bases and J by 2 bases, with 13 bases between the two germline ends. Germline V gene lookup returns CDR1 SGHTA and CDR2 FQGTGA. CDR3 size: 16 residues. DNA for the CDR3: TGTGCCAGCAGCTTAACAGGGAGCGGTTCACAAGAGACCCAGTACTTC. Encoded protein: CASSLTGSGSQETQYF.

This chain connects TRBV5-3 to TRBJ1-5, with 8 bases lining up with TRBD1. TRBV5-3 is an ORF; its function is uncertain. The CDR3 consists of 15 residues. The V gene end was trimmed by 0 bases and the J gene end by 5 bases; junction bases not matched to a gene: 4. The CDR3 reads CARSLVTTGDQPQHF. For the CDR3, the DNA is TGTGCCAGAAGCTTGGTAACGACAGGGGATCAGCCCCAGCATTTT.

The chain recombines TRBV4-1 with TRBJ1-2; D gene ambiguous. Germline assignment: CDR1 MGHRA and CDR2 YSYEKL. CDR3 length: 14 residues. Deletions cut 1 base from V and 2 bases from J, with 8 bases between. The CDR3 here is CASSQAIQNYGYTF. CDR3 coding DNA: TGCGCCAGCAGCCAAGCGATACAGAACTATGGCTACACCTTC.

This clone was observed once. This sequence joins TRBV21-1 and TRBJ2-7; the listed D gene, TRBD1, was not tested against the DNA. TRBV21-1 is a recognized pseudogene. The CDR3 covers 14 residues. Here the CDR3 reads CASTKGIGGDEQYF. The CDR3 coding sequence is TGTGCCAGCACCAAGGGTATTGGGGGCGACGAGCAGTACTTC.

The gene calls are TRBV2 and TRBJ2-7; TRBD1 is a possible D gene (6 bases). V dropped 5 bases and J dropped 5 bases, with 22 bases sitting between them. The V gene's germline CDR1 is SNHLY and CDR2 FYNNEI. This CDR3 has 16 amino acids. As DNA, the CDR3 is TGTGCCAGCAGTAGTGGGCTTTCAACAGGGATCCACGAGCAGTACTTC. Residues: CASSSGLSTGIHEQYF.

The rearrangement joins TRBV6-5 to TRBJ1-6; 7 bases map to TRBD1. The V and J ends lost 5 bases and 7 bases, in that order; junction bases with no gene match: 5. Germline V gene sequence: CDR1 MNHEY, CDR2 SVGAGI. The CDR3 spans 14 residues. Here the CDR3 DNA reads TGTGCCAGCAGTCGGGACAGAACAAATTCACCCCTCCACTTT. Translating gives CASSRDRTNSPLHF.

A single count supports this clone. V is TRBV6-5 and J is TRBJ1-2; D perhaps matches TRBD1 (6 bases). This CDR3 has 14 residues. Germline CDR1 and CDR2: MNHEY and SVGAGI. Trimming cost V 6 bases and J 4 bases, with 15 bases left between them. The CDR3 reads CASSYTGSGYGYTF. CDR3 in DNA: TGTGCCAGCAGCTATACAGGGAGCGGCTATGGCTACACCTTC.

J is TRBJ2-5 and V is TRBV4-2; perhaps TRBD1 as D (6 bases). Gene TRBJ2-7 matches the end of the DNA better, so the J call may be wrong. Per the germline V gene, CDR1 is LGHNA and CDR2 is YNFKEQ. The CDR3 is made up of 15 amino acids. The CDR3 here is CASSQVMGQSYEQYF. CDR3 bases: TGTGCCAGCAGCCAAGTAATGGGACAATCCTACGAGCAGTACTTC.

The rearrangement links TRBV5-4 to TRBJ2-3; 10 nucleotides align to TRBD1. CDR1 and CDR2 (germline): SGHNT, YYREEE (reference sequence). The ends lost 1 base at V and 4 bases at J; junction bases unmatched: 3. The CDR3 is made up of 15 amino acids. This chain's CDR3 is CASSLSGTGADTQYF. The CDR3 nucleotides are TGTGCCAGCAGCTTGTCCGGGACAGGGGCAGATACGCAGTATTTT. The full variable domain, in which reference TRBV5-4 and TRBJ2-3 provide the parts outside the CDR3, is ETGVTQSPTHLIKTRGQQVTLRCSSQSGHNTVSWYQQALGQGPQFIFQYYREEENGRGNFPPRFSGLQFPNYSSELNVNALELDDSALYLCASSLSGTGADTQYFGPGTRLTVL.

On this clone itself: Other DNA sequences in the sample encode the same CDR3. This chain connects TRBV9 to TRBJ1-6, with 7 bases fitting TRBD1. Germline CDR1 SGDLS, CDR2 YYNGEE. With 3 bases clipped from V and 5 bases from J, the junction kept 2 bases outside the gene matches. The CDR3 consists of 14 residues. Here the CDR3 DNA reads TGTGCCAGCAGCGCTGGGACAGATAATTCACCCCTCCACTTT. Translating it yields CASSAGTDNSPLHF.

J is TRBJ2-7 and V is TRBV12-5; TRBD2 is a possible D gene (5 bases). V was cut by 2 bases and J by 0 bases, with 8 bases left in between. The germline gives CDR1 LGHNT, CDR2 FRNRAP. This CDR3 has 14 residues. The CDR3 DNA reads TGTGCTAGTGGTTTGTACGGGGTCTCCTACGAGCAGTACTTC. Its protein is CASGLYGVSYEQYF.

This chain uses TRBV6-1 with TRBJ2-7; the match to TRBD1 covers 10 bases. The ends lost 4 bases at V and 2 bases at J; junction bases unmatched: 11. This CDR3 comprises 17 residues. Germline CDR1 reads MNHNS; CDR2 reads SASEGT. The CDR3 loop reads CASSVYAGTGVAYEQYF. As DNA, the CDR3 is TGTGCCAGCAGTGTATATGCCGGGACAGGGGTGGCCTACGAGCAGTACTTC.

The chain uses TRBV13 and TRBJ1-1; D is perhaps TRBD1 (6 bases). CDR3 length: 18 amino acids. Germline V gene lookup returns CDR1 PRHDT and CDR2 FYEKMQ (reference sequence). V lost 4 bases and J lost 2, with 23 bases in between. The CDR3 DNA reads TGTGCCAGCAGCTACGGACAGATCCCGAGGAGAGGCAACACTGAAGCTTTCTTT. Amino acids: CASSYGQIPRRGNTEAFF.

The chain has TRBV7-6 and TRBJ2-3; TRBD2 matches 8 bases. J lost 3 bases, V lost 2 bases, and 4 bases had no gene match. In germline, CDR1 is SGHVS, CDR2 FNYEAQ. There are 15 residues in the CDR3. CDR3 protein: CASSLRGGRTDTQYF. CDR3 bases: TGTGCCAGCAGCTTACGGGGGGGCCGGACAGATACGCAGTATTTT.

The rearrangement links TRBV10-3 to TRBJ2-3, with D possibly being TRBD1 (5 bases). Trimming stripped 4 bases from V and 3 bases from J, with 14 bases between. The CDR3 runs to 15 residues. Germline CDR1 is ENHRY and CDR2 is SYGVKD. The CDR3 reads CAISGGPDMTDTQYF. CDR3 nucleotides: TGTGCCATCAGTGGGGGTCCGGACATGACAGATACGCAGTATTTT.